The 10 T cell receptor beta chains listed next were all sequenced from one sample in a study of T cell clonotyping in hematopoietic cell transplantation. The table came from immunoSEQ multiplex PCR; TCRdb's copy has only in-frame clones and leaves some out. The sample lists 10,000 to 15,000 clones, approximately 92% seen once, with 1.2% in the top ten. Material: peripheral blood mononuclear cells. The source of these receptors is a man between 25 and 39 years old in good health. Some clones in this sample may be carry-over from other donors' samples.

CDR3 protein: CASSSLRQRYSNQPQHF. CDR3 nucleotides: TGTGCCAGTAGTTCCCTCCGACAGAGATATAGCAATCAGCCCCAGCATTTT. J is TRBJ1-5 and V is TRBV19; maybe TRBD1 (5 bases). The germline V and J ends were trimmed by 5 bases and 0 bases, with 17 bases remaining between them. The CDR3 runs 17 residues. CDR1 and CDR2 (germline): LNHDA, SQIVND (reference sequence). The variable domain in full, with the rest retrieved from reference TRBV19 and TRBJ1-5, is DGGITQSPKYLFRKEGQNVTLSCEQNLNHDAMYWYRQDPGQGLRLIYYSQIVNDFQKGDIAEGYSVSREKKESFPLTVTSAQKNPTAFYLCASSSLRQRYSNQPQHFGDGTRLSIL.

V and J are TRBV30 and TRBJ1-1; TRBD1 might be the D (6 bases). The ends were cut back, 5 bases at V and 0 bases at J, with 22 bases in the middle. CDR1 is GTSNPN, CDR2 SVGIG, per germline (reference sequence). The CDR3 length is 17 residues. CDR3 sequence (DNA): TGTGCCTGGGCTGGGGGCATCGTAGGCCAGCTGAACACTGAAGCTTTCTTT. Translation gives CAWAGGIVGQLNTEAFF. The entire variable domain, with the rest obtained from reference TRBV30 and TRBJ1-1, is as follows: SQTIHQWPATLVQPVGSPLSLECTVEGTSNPNLYWYRQAAGRGLQLLFYSVGIGQISSEVPQNLSASRPQDRQFILSSKKLLLSDSGFYLCAWAGGIVGQLNTEAFFGQGTRLTVV.

The chain uses TRBV5-1 and TRBJ1-6, with D maybe TRBD1 (5 bases). V was pared by 5 bases and J by 3 bases, with 12 bases between. The CDR3 consists of 15 residues. The germline V gene has CDR1 SGHRS and CDR2 YFSETQ. The CDR3 nucleotides read TGCGCCAGCAGAGGGGCAGAAATCTATAATTCACCCCTCCACTTT. It encodes CASRGAEIYNSPLHF.

The DNA of the CDR3 is TGTGCCAGCAGGGCGACAGGGAATTCTGACAATGAGCAGTTCTTC. Residues: CASRATGNSDNEQFF. The rearrangement uses TRBV27 and TRBJ2-1; 7 bases agree with TRBD1. Germline assignment: CDR1 MNHEY and CDR2 SMNVEV (reference sequence). V lost 6 bases, J lost 5 bases, and 10 bases stayed unmatched. The CDR3 is 15 residues long.

The CDR3 nucleotides are TGCGCCAGCACGTCCGGGGGATACTCTGGAAACACCATATATTTT. Protein product: CASTSGGYSGNTIYF. J is TRBJ1-3 and V is TRBV5-1, with a weak D call TRBD1 (5 bases). Trimming removed 6 bases at V and 0 bases at J, with 13 bases between. CDR3 length: 15 amino acids. Germline V CDR1 and CDR2: SGHRS, YFSETQ. The full variable domain, its missing parts supplied by reference TRBV5-1 and TRBJ1-3, is KAGVTQTPRYLIKTRGQQVTLSCSPISGHRSVSWYQQTPGQGLQFLFEYFSETQRNKGNFPGRFSGRQFSNSRSEMNVSTLELGDSALYLCASTSGGYSGNTIYFGEGSWLTVV.

The chain has TRBV4-1 and TRBJ2-7; D tentatively reads TRBD1 or TRBD2 (5 bases each). V lost 4 bases to trimming and J lost 6 bases, with 28 bases between them. The CDR3 consists of 18 residues. The germline gives CDR1 MGHRA, CDR2 YSYEKL. CDR3 DNA sequence: TGCGCCAGCAGCCCCACAGATGCTCGGGGCCTGCTCTGGGGCGAGCAGTACTTC. It codes for CASSPTDARGLLWGEQYF.

The rearrangement uses TRBV29-1 and TRBJ2-4; D unresolved. Germline V CDR1 and CDR2: SQVTM, ANQGSEA. The V end lost 2 bases, the J end lost 6 bases, and 14 bases lay between the germline ends. CDR3 length: 14 amino acids. The DNA for the CDR3 is TGCAGCGTTGAAATGGTTTTCAGCTCAAACATTCAGTACTTC. This codes for CSVEMVFSSNIQYF.

The chain uses TRBV7-3 and TRBJ1-5, with 12 bases matching TRBD1. The CDR3 extends over 15 amino acids. Germline V gene lookup returns CDR1 SGHTA and CDR2 FQGTGA. The J segment lost 4 bases and the V segment lost 4 bases, leaving 2 bases of the junction unmatched. The CDR3 DNA is TGTGCCAGCAGCTGGGACAGGGGGCGAAATCAGCCCCAGCATTTT. Translating gives CASSWDRGRNQPQHF.

The V call is TRBV9, the J call TRBJ2-7; 9 bases fit TRBD2. Per germline, CDR1 SGDLS and CDR2 YYNGEE. V shed 0 bases, J shed 3 bases, and the junction held 4 bases outside the gene matches. The CDR3 covers 15 residues. The CDR3 nucleotides are TGTGCCAGCAGCGTAGGTAGTAGCGGGAGCTACGAGCAGTACTTC. This gives the protein CASSVGSSGSYEQYF. Drawing the rest from reference TRBV9 and TRBJ2-7, the complete variable domain is DSGVTQTPKHLITATGQRVTLRCSPRSGDLSVYWYQQSLDQGLQFLIQYYNGEERAKGNILERFSAQQFPDLHSELNLSSLELGDSALYFCASSVGSSGSYEQYFGPGTRLTVT.

This clone has more than one count but fewer than ten. The rearrangement links TRBV10-3 to TRBJ2-3, with D uncertain. Germline V CDR1 and CDR2: ENHRY, SYGVKD. CDR3 size: 14 residues. V was cut by 6 bases and J by 3 bases, with 13 bases left in between. The CDR3 DNA reads TGTGCCATCAGGGTTTCTCAATATACAGATACGCAGTATTTT. Its protein is CAIRVSQYTDTQYF.